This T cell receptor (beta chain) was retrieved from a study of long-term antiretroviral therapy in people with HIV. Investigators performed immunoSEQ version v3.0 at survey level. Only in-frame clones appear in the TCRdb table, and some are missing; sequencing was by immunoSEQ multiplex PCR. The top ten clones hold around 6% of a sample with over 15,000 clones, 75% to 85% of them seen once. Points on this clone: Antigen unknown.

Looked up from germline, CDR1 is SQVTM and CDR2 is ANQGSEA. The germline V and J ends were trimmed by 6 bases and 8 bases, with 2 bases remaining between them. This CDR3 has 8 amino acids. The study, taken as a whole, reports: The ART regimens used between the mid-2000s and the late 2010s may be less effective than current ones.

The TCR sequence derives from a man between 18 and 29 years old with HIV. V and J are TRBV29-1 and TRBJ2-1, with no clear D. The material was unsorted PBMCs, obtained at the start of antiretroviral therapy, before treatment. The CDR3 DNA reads TGCAGCGTAGATGAGCAGTTCTTC. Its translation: CSVDEQFF.